This T cell receptor beta chain stems from a study of prognosis after radiotherapy for stage I lung cancer. Looking at the study overall: While about 7 patients had squamous cell carcinoma tumors, the tumors of eleven to twelve were adenocarcinoma.

Multiplex PCR, run in two rounds, amplified TCR beta CDR3 from genomic DNA. First-round PCR amplification was performed with primers specific to each TRBV and TRBJ gene. TCRdb passed the multiplex PCR reads through MiXCR, listing each CDR3 protein once. This sample has 25,000 to 30,000 distinct CDR3 sequences, with around 30% found just once. J was trimmed by 8 bases and V by 6 bases; bases with no gene match: 14. Germline CDR1 is DFQATT and CDR2 is SNEGSKA (reference sequence). CDR3 length: 15 amino acids. This clonotype showed up many times. Antigen unknown. General study findings and limits: In patients who developed distant metastases, Shannon entropy measured after stereotactic body radiation therapy was lower, and baseline Shannon entropy was not associated with metastases. The question of whether the expanded TCR clones were tumor-specific was not determined.

The V and J genes are TRBV20-1 and TRBJ2-1; 9 bases line up with TRBD2. Here the sequenced sample was PBMCs, taken before or after stereotactic body radiation therapy (not recorded which). This TCR was recovered from a donor aged 50 or older with non-small cell lung cancer. The CDR3 DNA follows: TGCAGTGCCTTAAACGTGGCGGGAGGGCGGGATGAGCAGTTCTTC. Translation gives CSALNVAGGRDEQFF.